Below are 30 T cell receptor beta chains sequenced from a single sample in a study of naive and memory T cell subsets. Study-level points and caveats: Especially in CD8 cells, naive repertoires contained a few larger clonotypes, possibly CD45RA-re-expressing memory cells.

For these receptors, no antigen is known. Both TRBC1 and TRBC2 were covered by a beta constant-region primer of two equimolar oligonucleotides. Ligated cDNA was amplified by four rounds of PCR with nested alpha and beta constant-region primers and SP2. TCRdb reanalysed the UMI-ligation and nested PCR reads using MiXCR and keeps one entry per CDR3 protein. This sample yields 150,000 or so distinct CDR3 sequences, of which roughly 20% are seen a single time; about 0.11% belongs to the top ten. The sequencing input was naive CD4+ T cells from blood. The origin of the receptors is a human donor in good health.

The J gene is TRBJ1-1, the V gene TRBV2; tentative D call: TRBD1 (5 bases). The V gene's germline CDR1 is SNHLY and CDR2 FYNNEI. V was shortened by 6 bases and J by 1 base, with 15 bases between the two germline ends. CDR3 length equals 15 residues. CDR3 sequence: CASRSGADWNTEAFF. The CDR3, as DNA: TGTGCCAGCAGGTCCGGGGCCGACTGGAACACTGAAGCTTTCTTT.

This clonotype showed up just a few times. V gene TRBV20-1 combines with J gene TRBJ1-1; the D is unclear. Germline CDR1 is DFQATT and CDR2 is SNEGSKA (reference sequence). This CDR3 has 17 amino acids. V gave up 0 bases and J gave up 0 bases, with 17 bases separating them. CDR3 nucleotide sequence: TGCAGTGCTAGAGATGTGAGCCGGTCCCCCGTGAACACTGAAGCTTTCTTT. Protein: CSARDVSRSPVNTEAFF.

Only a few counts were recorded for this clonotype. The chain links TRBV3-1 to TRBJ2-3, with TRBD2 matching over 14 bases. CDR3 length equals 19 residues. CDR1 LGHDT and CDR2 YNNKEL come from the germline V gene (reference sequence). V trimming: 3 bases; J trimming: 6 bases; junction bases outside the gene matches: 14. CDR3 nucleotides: TGTGCCAGCAGCCACGGGACTAGCGGGAGCGCGGGGGGTCTTGATACGCAGTATTTT. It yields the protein CASSHGTSGSAGGLDTQYF.

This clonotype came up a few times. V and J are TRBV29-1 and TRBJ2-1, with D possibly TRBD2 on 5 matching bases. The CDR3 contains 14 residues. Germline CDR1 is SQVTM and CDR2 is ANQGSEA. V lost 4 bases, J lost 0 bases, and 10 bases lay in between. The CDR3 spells CSVGGISSYNEQFF. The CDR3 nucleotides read TGCAGCGTTGGAGGGATCAGCTCCTACAATGAGCAGTTCTTC.

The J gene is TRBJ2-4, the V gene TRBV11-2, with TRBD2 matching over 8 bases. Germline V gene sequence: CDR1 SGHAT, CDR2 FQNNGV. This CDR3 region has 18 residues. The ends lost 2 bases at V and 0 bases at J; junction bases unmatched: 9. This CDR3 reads CASSLRILAGLAKNIQYF. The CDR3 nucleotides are TGTGCCAGCAGCTTAAGGATTTTAGCGGGGCTAGCCAAAAACATTCAGTACTTC.

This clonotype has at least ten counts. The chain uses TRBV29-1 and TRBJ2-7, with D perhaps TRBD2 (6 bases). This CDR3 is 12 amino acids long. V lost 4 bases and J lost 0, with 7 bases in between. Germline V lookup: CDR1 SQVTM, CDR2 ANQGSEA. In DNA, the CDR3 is TGCAGCGTTGGTAGCGGCTCCTACGAGCAGTACTTC. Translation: CSVGSGSYEQYF.

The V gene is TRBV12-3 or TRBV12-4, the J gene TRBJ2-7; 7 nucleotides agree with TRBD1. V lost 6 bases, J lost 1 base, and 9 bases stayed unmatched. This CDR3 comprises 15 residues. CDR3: CASSLPGQFSYEQYF. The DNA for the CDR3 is TGTGCCAGCAGCCTCCCGGGACAGTTTTCCTACGAGCAGTACTTC.

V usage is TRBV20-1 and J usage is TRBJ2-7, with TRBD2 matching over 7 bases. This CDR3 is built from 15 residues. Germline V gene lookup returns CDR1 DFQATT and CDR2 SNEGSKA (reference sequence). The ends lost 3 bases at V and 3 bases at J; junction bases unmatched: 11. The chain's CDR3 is CSARRSAGAIYEQYF. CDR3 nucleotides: TGCAGTGCTAGGAGGTCGGCGGGAGCGATCTACGAGCAGTACTTC.

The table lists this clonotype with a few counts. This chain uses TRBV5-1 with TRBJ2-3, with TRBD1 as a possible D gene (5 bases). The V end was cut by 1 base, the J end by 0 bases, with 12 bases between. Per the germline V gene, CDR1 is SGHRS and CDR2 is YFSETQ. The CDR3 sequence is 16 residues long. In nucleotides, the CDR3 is TGCGCCAGCAGCTTGATTTCCCAGGGAAGCACAGATACGCAGTATTTT. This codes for CASSLISQGSTDTQYF.

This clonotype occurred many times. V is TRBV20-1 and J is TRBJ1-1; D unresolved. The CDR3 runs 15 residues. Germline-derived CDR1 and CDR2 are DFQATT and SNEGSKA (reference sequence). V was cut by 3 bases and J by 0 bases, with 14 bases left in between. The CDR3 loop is CSASSGMGMNTEAFF. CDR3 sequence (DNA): TGCAGTGCTAGTTCAGGAATGGGAATGAACACTGAAGCTTTCTTT.

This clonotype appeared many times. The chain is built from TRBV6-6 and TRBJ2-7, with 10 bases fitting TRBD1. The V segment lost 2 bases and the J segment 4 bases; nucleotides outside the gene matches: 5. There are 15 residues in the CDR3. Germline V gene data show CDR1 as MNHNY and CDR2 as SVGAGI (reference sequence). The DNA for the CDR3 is TGTGCCAGCAGTTACCAGAGGGGACAGGGGTACGAGCAGTACTTC. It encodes CASSYQRGQGYEQYF.

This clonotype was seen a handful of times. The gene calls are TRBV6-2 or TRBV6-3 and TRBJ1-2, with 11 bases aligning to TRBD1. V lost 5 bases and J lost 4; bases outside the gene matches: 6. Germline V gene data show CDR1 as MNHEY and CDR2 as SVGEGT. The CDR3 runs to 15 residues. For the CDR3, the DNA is TGTGCCAGCAGTCGGAGGGACAGGGGGTCCTATGGCTACACCTTC. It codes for CASSRRDRGSYGYTF.

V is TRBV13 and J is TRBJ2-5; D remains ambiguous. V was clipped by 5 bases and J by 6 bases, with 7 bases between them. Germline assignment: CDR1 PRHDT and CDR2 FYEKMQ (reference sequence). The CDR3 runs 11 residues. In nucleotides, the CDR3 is TGTGCCAGCAGCAACGGACAGACCCAGTACTTC. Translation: CASSNGQTQYF.

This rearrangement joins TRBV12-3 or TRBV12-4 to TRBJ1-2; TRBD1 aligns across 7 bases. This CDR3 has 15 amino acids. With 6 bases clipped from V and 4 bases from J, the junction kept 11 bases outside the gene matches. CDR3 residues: CASSQGQEGIYGYTF. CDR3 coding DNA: TGTGCCAGCAGCCAAGGACAGGAGGGAATCTATGGCTACACCTTC.

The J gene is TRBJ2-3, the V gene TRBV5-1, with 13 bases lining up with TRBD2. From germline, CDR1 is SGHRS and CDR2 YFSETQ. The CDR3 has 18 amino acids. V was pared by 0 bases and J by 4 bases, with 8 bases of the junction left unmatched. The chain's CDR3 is CASSLGRLAGGGADTQYF. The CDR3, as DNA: TGCGCCAGCAGCTTGGGACGACTAGCGGGAGGTGGCGCAGATACGCAGTATTTT.

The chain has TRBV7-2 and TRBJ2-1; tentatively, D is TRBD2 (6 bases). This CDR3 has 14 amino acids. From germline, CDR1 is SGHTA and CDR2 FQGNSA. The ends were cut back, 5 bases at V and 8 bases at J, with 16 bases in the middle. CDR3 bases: TGTGCCAGCAGCAAGGACTATTCTGGGGATGAGCAGTTCTTC. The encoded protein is CASSKDYSGDEQFF.

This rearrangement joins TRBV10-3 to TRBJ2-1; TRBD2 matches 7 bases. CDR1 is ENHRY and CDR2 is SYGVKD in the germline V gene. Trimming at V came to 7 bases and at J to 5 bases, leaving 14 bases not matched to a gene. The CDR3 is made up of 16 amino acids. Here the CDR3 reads CAINESSGILDNEQFF. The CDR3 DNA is TGTGCCATCAATGAATCAAGCGGGATACTTGACAATGAGCAGTTCTTC.

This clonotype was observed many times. The CDR3 DNA follows: TGTGCCAGCAGCTTCGTAGGGCTATTCAAAGAGACCCAGTACTTC. Translated, it gives CASSFVGLFKETQYF. J is TRBJ2-5 and V is TRBV7-2; D ambiguous. V lost 3 bases and J 3 bases, leaving 14 bases between the germline ends. The CDR3 contains 15 residues. Looked up from germline, CDR1 is SGHTA and CDR2 is FQGNSA.

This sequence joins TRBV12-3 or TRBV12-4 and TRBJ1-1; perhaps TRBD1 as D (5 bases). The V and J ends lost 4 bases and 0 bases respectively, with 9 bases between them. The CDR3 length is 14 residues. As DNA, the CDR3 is TGTGCCAGCAGTTCGGGACTCCTGAACACTGAAGCTTTCTTT. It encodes CASSSGLLNTEAFF.

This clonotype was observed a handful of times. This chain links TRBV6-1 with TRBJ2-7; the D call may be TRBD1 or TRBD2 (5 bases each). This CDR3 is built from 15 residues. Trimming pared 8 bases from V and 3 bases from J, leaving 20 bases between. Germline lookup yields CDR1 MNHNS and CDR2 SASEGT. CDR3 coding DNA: TGTGCCAGCTCCCGATCCGGGACGTTAAGCTACGAGCAGTACTTC. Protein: CASSRSGTLSYEQYF.

In DNA, the CDR3 is TGTGCCAGTAGTATCGGGCAGGGAAGGAATCAGCCCCAGCATTTT. It yields the protein CASSIGQGRNQPQHF. The chain recombines TRBV19 with TRBJ1-5, with a weak D call TRBD1 (5 bases). This CDR3 comprises 15 residues. Germline CDR1 is LNHDA and CDR2 is SQIVND (reference sequence). The germline V and J ends were trimmed by 3 bases and 4 bases, with 13 bases remaining between them. Using reference TRBV19 and TRBJ1-5 for the parts outside the CDR3, the full variable domain is DGGITQSPKYLFRKEGQNVTLSCEQNLNHDAMYWYRQDPGQGLRLIYYSQIVNDFQKGDIAEGYSVSREKKESFPLTVTSAQKNPTAFYLCASSIGQGRNQPQHFGDGTRLSIL.

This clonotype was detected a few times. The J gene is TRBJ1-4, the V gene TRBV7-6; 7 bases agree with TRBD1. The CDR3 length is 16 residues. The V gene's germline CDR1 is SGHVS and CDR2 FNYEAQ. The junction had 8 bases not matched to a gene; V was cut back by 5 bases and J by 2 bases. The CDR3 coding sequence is TGTGCCAGCAGCCTTCCTTACAGGGGTACTAATGAAAAACTGTTTTTT. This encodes CASSLPYRGTNEKLFF.

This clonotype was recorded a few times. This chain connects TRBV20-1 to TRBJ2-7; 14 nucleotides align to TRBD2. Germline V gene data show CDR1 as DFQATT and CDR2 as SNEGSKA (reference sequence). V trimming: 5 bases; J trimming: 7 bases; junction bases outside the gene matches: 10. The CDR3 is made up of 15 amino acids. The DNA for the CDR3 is TGCAGTGCTGGGACTAGCGGGAGCCCTAGGGGGGAGCAGTACTTC. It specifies CSAGTSGSPRGEQYF.

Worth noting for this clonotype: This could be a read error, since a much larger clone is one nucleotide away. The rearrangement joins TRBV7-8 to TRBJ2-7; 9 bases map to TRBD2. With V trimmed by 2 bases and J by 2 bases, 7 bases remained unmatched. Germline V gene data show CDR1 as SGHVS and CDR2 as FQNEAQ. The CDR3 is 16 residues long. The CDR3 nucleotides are TGTGCCAGCAGCTTATTAGGCGGGAGGGGAGCCTACGAGCAGTACTTC. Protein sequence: CASSLLGGRGAYEQYF.

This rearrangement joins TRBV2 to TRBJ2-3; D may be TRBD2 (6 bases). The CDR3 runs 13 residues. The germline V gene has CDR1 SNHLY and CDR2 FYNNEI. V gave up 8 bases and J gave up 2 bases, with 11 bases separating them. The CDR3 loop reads CASGTFSTDTQYF. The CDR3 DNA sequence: TGTGCCAGCGGGACTTTCTCCACAGATACGCAGTATTTT. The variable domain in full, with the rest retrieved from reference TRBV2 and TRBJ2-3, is EPEVTQTPSHQVTQMGQEVILRCVPISNHLYFYWYRQILGQKVEFLVSFYNNEISEKSEIFDDQFSVERPDGSNFTLKIRSTKLEDSAMYFCASGTFSTDTQYFGPGTRLTVL.

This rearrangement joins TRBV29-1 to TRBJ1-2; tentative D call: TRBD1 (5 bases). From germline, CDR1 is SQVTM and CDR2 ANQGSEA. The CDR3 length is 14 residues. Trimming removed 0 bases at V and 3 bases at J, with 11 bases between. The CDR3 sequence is CSVEDGRGYYGYTF. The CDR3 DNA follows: TGCAGCGTTGAAGATGGGAGGGGATACTATGGCTACACCTTC.

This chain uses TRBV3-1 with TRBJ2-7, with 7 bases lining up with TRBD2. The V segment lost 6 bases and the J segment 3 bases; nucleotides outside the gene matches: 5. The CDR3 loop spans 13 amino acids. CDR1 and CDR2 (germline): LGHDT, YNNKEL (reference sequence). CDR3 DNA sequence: TGTGCCAGCAGTAGGACTAGTTTCTACGAGCAGTACTTC. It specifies CASSRTSFYEQYF.

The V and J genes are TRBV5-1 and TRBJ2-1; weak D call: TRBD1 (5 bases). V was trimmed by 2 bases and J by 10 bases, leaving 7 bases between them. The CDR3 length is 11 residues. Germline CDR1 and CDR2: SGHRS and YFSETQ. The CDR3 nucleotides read TGCGCCAGCAGCTTCCGGACAGAGCAGTTCTTC. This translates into CASSFRTEQFF.

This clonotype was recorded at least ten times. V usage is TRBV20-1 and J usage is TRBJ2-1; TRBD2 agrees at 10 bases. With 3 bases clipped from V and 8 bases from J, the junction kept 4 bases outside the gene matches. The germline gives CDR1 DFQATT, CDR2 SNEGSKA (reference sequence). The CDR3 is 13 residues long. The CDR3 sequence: CSARLAGAHEQFF. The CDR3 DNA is TGCAGTGCTAGGCTAGCGGGAGCACATGAGCAGTTCTTC.

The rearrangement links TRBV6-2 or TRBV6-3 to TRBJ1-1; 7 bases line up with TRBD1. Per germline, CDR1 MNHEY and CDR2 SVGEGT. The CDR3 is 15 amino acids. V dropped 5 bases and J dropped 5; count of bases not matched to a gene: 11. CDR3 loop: CASSPQGGRRTEAFF. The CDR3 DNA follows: TGTGCCAGCAGTCCCCAGGGGGGTAGACGAACTGAAGCTTTCTTT.